The 14 T cell receptor beta chains in this list originate from one sample, sequenced in a study of TIL therapy for anti-PD-1-resistant metastatic lung cancer. Time point noted: pre-treatment sample, taken before nivolumab and TIL therapy. Sequencing used immunoSEQ v3. TCRdb keeps only in-frame clones here, not all; method: immunoSEQ multiplex PCR. Of 60,000 or so clones in the sample, 69% were seen once. The sequencing here drew on blood, taken at baseline. These receptors originate from a person aged 25 to 85 with non-small cell lung cancer.

This clone was detected a few times. V gene TRBV10-3 combines with J gene TRBJ1-2; D gene uncertain. Germline assignment: CDR1 ENHRY and CDR2 SYGVKD. V was clipped by 4 bases and J by 6 bases, with 15 bases between them. CDR3 size: 14 residues. The CDR3 bases are TGTGCCATCAGTGGCGCCAGGATCCCTAATGGCTACACCTTC. Translating it yields CAISGARIPNGYTF.

This clone is deemed medium-sized. J is TRBJ1-5 and V is TRBV7-2; D gene unclear. V was clipped by 4 bases and J by 1 base, with 8 bases between them. CDR3 length: 14 residues. The germline gives CDR1 SGHTA, CDR2 FQGNSA. The CDR3, as DNA: TGTGCCAGCAGCTCTGGGGTGAGCAATCAGCCCCAGCATTTT. It encodes CASSSGVSNQPQHF.

CDR3 nucleotide sequence: TGTGCCAGCAGCGACCTCGGACAGGGTCATAATGAAAAACTGTTTTTT. Residues: CASSDLGQGHNEKLFF. The chain links TRBV9 to TRBJ1-4, with 8 bases lining up with TRBD1. The CDR3 loop spans 16 amino acids. Germline CDR1 and CDR2: SGDLS and YYNGEE. The trim removed 3 bases at V and 4 bases at J, leaving 8 bases unmatched.

The chain links TRBV27 to TRBJ1-2; D gene uncertain. This CDR3 has 13 amino acids. V lost 4 bases and J lost 3, with 9 bases in between. Germline lookup yields CDR1 MNHEY and CDR2 SMNVEV (reference sequence). CDR3 in DNA: TGTGCCAGCAGTTCGCGGGGATACTATGGCTACACCTTC. The encoded protein is CASSSRGYYGYTF.

The chain uses TRBV5-6 and TRBJ1-5; tentative D call: TRBD1 (6 bases). The CDR3 totals 13 residues. Deletions cut 4 bases from V and 4 bases from J, with 9 bases between. Germline V gene lookup returns CDR1 SGHDT and CDR2 YYEEEE. The CDR3 protein is CASSGQGNQPQHF. CDR3 sequence (DNA): TGTGCCAGCAGCGGGCAGGGGAATCAGCCCCAGCATTTT.

The chain uses TRBV19 and TRBJ2-3, with 15 bases lining up with TRBD2. Germline V gene data show CDR1 as LNHDA and CDR2 as SQIVND (reference sequence). Losses at the gene ends were 5 bases for V and 4 bases for J; bases not matched to a gene: 4. The CDR3 runs to 16 residues. CDR3 in amino acids: CASSGLAGGLADTQYF. DNA for the CDR3: TGTGCCAGTAGTGGACTAGCGGGAGGGCTTGCAGATACGCAGTATTTT.

The chain recombines TRBV7-9 with TRBJ1-1; 10 bases are a match to TRBD1. Germline lookup yields CDR1 SEHNR and CDR2 FQNEAQ (reference sequence). V gave up 4 bases and J gave up 1 base; unmatched junction bases: 6. The CDR3 contains 16 residues. The CDR3 sequence: CASSWTGGLRNTEAFF. DNA for the CDR3: TGTGCCAGCAGCTGGACAGGGGGACTTCGGAACACTGAAGCTTTCTTT.

The chain carries TRBV2 and TRBJ1-2; perhaps TRBD1 as D (6 bases). The germline V gene encodes CDR1 SNHLY and CDR2 FYNNEI. CDR3 size: 15 residues. V shed 3 bases and J shed 1 base, with 12 bases lying between them. Here the CDR3 reads CASSDGRGYNYGYTF. DNA for the CDR3: TGTGCCAGCAGTGATGGCAGGGGCTATAACTATGGCTACACCTTC.

V is TRBV6-1 and J is TRBJ1-4; 10 nucleotides align to TRBD1. Trimming cost V 4 bases and J 10 bases; bases outside gene matches: 6. The CDR3 runs to 14 residues. Germline values: CDR1 MNHNS, CDR2 SASEGT. The CDR3 region has the DNA TGTGCCAGCAGTGGACAGGGGGCGCCAGGAAAACTGTTTTTT. Translating gives CASSGQGAPGKLFF.

The chain carries TRBV5-6 and TRBJ2-5, with a weak D call TRBD1 (6 bases). The end of the DNA is better explained by TRBJ2-7, so the J call may be wrong. There are 14 residues in the CDR3. Germline loops: CDR1 SGHDT, CDR2 YYEEEE. The CDR3 DNA follows: TGTGCCAGCAGCTTGGTACAGGGAGACTACGAGCAGTACTTC. It yields the protein CASSLVQGDYEQYF.

The chain links TRBV5-1 to TRBJ2-3; D remains unclear. CDR1 is SGHRS, CDR2 YFSETQ, per germline. Trimming removed 4 bases from V and 6 bases from J, with 9 bases in between. CDR3 length: 12 residues. In DNA form, the CDR3 reads TGCGCCAGCAGCCCAACACAGGATACGCAGTATTTT. Protein sequence: CASSPTQDTQYF.

This rearrangement joins TRBV28 to TRBJ2-7, with D possibly being TRBD1 (6 bases). The V end lost 7 bases, the J end lost 5 bases, and 15 bases lay between the germline ends. Looked up from germline, CDR1 is MDHEN and CDR2 is SYDVKM. This CDR3 has 13 residues. CDR3 loop: CASTGGQLDEQYF. CDR3 nucleotides: TGTGCCAGCACGGGTGGACAGCTGGACGAGCAGTACTTC. Full variable domain (remainder filled in from reference TRBV28 and TRBJ2-7): DVKVTQSSRYLVKRTGEKVFLECVQDMDHENMFWYRQDPGLGLRLIYFSYDVKMKEKGDIPEGYSVSREKKERFSLILESASTNQTSMYLCASTGGQLDEQYFGPGTRLTVT.

The rearrangement joins TRBV7-9 to TRBJ2-5, with 7 positions matching TRBD2. Germline V gene sequence: CDR1 SEHNR, CDR2 FQNEAQ (reference sequence). The trim removed 5 bases at V and 2 bases at J, leaving 8 bases unmatched. The CDR3 length is 15 residues. The CDR3 loop is CASSPRGRGQETQYF. Written as DNA, the CDR3 is TGTGCCAGCAGCCCCCGCGGGCGGGGGCAAGAGACCCAGTACTTC. Together with reference TRBV7-9 and TRBJ2-5, the CDR3 gives the full variable domain: DTGVSQNPRHKITKRGQNVTFRCDPISEHNRLYWYRQTLGQGPEFLTYFQNEAQLEKSRLLSDRFSAERPKGSFSTLEIQRTEQGDSAMYLCASSPRGRGQETQYFGPGTRLLVL.

The chain combines TRBV7-3 with TRBJ2-6; 7 nucleotides match TRBD1. Germline V gene data show CDR1 as SGHTA and CDR2 as FQGTGA. The CDR3 length is 17 residues. Unmatched junction bases numbered 5, after V lost 2 bases and J lost 1 base. This CDR3 reads CASSLRQGGSGANVLTF. The CDR3 nucleotides read TGTGCCAGCAGCTTACGACAGGGTGGGTCTGGGGCCAACGTCCTGACTTTC.